Listed below are T cell receptor beta chains from one sample, sequenced in a study of prognosis after radiotherapy for stage I lung cancer. TCRdb called the multiplex PCR reads again in MiXCR, with one record for every CDR3 protein. The top ten hold approximately 15% of the sample, which has about 32,000 distinct CDR3 sequences, 35% to 45% seen once. The material was PBMCs, obtained before or after stereotactic body radiation therapy (not recorded which). All receptors derive from a donor aged 50 or older with non-small cell lung cancer. The CDR3 runs from the conserved cysteine through the conserved F or W. The D gene is left open where the match is weak. Size tells how often a clone was seen (once, few, many) or the class of an expanded clone, and some rows leave it out.

TRBV5-4	.	TRBJ2-7	.	TGTGCCAGCAGCGAGAGGACAGCAAACTACGAGCAGTACTTC	CASSERTANYEQYF
TRBV11-2	TRBD1	TRBJ1-4	many	TGTGCCAGCAGCACACAGGGGGTGAATGAAAAACTGTTTTTT	CASSTQGVNEKLFF
TRBV28	.	TRBJ2-1	.	TGTGCCAGCAGGATGACAGGCCGGATTCCCTACAATGAGCAGTTCTTC	CASRMTGRIPYNEQFF
TRBV5-1	TRBD2	TRBJ2-3	.	TGCGCCAGCAGACGTCGGACTAGCGGGAGTCATGGGGCAGATACGCAGTATTTT	CASRRRTSGSHGADTQYF
TRBV28	.	TRBJ2-6	medium-sized	TGTGCCAGCAGTTTTGCGGGTTGGACGGGAGAGGCCAACGTCCTGACTTTC	CASSFAGWTGEANVLTF
TRBV20-1	.	TRBJ2-2	many	TGCAGTGCAACACGAGGAGGGGGGGCCGGGGAGCTGTTTTTT	CSATRGGGAGELFF
TRBV5-1	.	TRBJ2-1	many	TGCGCCAGCAGCTTGCAGGGAGAGCAGTTCTTC	CASSLQGEQFF
TRBV28	TRBD2	TRBJ2-5	.	TGTGCCAGCAGCACCTCACTAGCGGGCGGGACCCAGTACTTC	CASSTSLAGGTQYF
TRBV2	.	TRBJ1-2	once	TGTGCCAGCAGTCTCACACAGGGAGGAGGCTATGGCTACACCTTC	CASSLTQGGGYGYTF
TRBV10-1	.	TRBJ1-1	many	TGCGCCAGCCGGTTAAGGAACACTGAAGCTTTCTTT	CASRLRNTEAFF
TRBV9	.	TRBJ1-3	many	TGTGCCAGCAGCGAAGGCCTCTCTGGAAACACCATATATTTT	CASSEGLSGNTIYF